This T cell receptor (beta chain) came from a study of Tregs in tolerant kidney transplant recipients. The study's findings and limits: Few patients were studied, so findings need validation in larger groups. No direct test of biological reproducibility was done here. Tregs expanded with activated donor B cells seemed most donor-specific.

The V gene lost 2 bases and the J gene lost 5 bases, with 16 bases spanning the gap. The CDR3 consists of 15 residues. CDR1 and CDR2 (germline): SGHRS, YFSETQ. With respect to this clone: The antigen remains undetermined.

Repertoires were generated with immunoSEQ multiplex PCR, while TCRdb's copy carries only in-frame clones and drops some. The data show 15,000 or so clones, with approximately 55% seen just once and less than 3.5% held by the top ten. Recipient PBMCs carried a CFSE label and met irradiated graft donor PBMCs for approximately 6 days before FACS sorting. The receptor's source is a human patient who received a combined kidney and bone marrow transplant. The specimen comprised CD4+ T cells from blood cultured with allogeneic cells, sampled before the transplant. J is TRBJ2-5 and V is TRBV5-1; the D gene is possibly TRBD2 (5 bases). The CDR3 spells CASSFGSLEEETQYF. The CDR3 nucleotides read TGCGCCAGCAGCTTCGGGTCCCTGGAGGAGGAGACCCAGTACTTC.